The rows below give T cell receptor beta chains drawn from one sample of a study of shared clonotypes between healthy human individuals. Assay used: immunoSEQ multiplex PCR; TCRdb lists only in-frame clones, some missing. The top ten clones hold 1.5% to 2% of a sample with roughly 700,000 clones, approximately 74% of them seen once. Sequencing was performed on memory CD4+ T cells sorted from blood. Receptors originate from a woman under 40 in good health. Each CDR3 is given without its conserved first and last residue. Each record gives: J gene, V gene, D gene, CDR3 protein. D genes are given only for firm matches.

>TRBJ1-2|TRBV19|NA
ATQDYYGYT
>TRBJ1-2|TRBV28|TRBD1
ASLRGGFYGYT
>TRBJ2-7|TRBV6-6|TRBD2
ASSAPRGGNDEQY
>TRBJ2-2|TRBV5-1|TRBD1
ASRLGGQGSRGELF
>TRBJ2-7|TRBV10-1|NA
ASSATPTGRNHEQY
>TRBJ2-3|TRBV7-2|NA
ASSQDRVDTQY
>TRBJ2-3|TRBV29-1|NA
SVVGGVTDTQY
>TRBJ2-7|TRBV11-2|TRBD1
ASSLVDRGIYEQY
>TRBJ2-2|TRBV5-1|TRBD2
ASSLNLAGARTGELF
>TRBJ2-3|TRBV6-1|NA
ASAQYLTDTQY
>TRBJ1-5|TRBV19|NA
ASSIEAGGEPQH
>NA|TRBV6-5|NA
ASSPGVAAVNEQY
>TRBJ2-7|TRBV25-1|TRBD1
ASSRTGISYEQY
>TRBJ1-5|TRBV7-9|NA
ASSLRTDQPQH
>TRBJ2-6|TRBV27|NA
ASSLLSEPGANVLT
>TRBJ1-2|TRBV19|NA
ASTPGRENGGYT
>TRBJ1-3|TRBV6-6|NA
ASQALGNTIY
>TRBJ2-3|TRBV1|NA
TSSQEVLLLPTSGSLDTQY
>TRBJ2-3|TRBV10-2|NA
ASRLTSTDTQY
>TRBJ2-3|TRBV28|NA
ASSSLASSTDTQY
>TRBJ2-6|TRBV5-1|NA
ASSFAPGEANVLT
>TRBJ2-7|TRBV19|NA
ASRKGDVAGEQY
>TRBJ2-5|TRBV5-1|NA
ASSLWGREETQY
>TRBJ1-1|TRBV11-3|NA
ASSLTKKINTEAF
>TRBJ1-2|TRBV6-1|TRBD1
ASSETRTGLANYGYT
>TRBJ1-2|TRBV6-1|NA
ASSDTQGSGYT
>TRBJ1-2|TRBV11-2|TRBD1
ASRSPGGRLYGYT
>TRBJ1-5|TRBV28|TRBD1
ASTRASGGQLNQPQH
>TRBJ1-3|TRBV4-2|NA
ASSQVTGDSGNTIY
>TRBJ1-1|TRBV27|TRBD1
ASSLDRPLKAF
>TRBJ1-1|TRBV6-4|NA
ASSEGVGRMNTEAF
>TRBJ2-2|TRBV4-1|TRBD2
ASSQPTSSGELF
>TRBJ2-5|TRBV30|NA
AWSVSPTETQY